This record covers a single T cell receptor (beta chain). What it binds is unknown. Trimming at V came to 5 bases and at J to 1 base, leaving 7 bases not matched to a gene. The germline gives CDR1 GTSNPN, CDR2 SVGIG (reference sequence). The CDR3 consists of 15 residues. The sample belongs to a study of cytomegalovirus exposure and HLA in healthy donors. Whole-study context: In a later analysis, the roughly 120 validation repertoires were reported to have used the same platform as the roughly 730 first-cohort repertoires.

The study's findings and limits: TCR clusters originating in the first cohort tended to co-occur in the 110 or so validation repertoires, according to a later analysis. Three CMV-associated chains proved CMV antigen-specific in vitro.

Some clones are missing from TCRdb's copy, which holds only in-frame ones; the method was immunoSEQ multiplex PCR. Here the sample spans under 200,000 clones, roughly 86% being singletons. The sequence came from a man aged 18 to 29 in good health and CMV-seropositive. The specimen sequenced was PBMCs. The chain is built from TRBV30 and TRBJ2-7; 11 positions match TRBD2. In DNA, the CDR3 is TGTGCCTGGGTTAACGTAGCGGGAGGGTCCTACGAGCAGTACTTC. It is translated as CAWVNVAGGSYEQYF.